Following are 28 T cell receptor beta chains from one sample sequenced in a study of blood T cell repertoires in COVID-19. Libraries were prepared by immunoSEQ multiplex PCR; TCRdb keeps only in-frame clonotypes and omits some of them. Here the sample spans over 100,000 clones, roughly 84% being singletons. The sequenced sample consisted of peripheral blood. The receptors were gathered from a woman in her 50s with acute or convalescent COVID-19.

V usage is TRBV12-3 or TRBV12-4 and J usage is TRBJ1-1, with 7 bases matching TRBD1. The V and J ends lost 6 bases and 8 bases, in that order; junction bases with no gene match: 6. CDR3 length equals 12 residues. CDR3 amino acids: CASSHPGQEAFF. The CDR3 coding sequence is TGTGCCAGCAGCCATCCGGGACAGGAAGCTTTCTTT.

CDR3 sequence: CASTSSRSGTEAFF. The CDR3 DNA follows: TGTGCCAGCACCTCCTCCCGATCGGGCACTGAAGCTTTCTTT. V gene TRBV7-3 combines with J gene TRBJ1-1; D unclear. Germline V gene lookup returns CDR1 SGHTA and CDR2 FQGTGA. V was trimmed by 7 bases and J by 4 bases, leaving 16 bases between them. This CDR3 is 14 amino acids long.

The rearrangement joins TRBV5-4 to TRBJ2-6; D might be TRBD2 (5 bases). CDR3 length equals 15 residues. V lost 3 bases and J 0 bases, leaving 7 bases between the germline ends. Germline CDR1 reads SGHNT; CDR2 reads YYREEE (reference sequence). CDR3 amino acids: CASSSGSSGANVLTF. The CDR3 nucleotides read TGTGCCAGCAGCTCGGGGAGCTCTGGGGCCAACGTCCTGACTTTC.

The chain couples TRBV6-1 to TRBJ1-1; D unresolved. The CDR3 is 13 residues long. With 2 bases removed from V and 5 bases from J, the gap between germline ends came to 9 bases. In germline, CDR1 is MNHNS, CDR2 SASEGT. CDR3 protein: CASSELLRTEAFF. The CDR3 DNA sequence: TGTGCCAGCAGTGAACTCCTTCGTACTGAAGCTTTCTTT.

The V call is TRBV3-1 (or the pseudogene TRBV3-2), the J call TRBJ2-7; TRBD2 is a possible D gene (7 bases). Germline loops: CDR1 LGHDT, CDR2 YNNKEL (reference sequence). The CDR3 consists of 13 residues. V was cut by 3 bases and J by 5 bases, with 11 bases left in between. CDR3 amino acids: CASSHKGGDEQYF. The CDR3 DNA is TGTGCCAGCAGCCATAAAGGGGGGGACGAGCAGTACTTC.

This chain joins TRBV4-1 and TRBJ2-5, with D maybe TRBD1 (6 bases). Germline assignment: CDR1 MGHRA and CDR2 YSYEKL. This CDR3 comprises 16 residues. The V end lost 4 bases, the J end lost 2 bases, and 17 bases lay between the germline ends. This CDR3 reads CASSRAQGKGQETQYF. Written as DNA, the CDR3 is TGCGCCAGCAGCCGAGCCCAGGGGAAGGGGCAAGAGACCCAGTACTTC.

This clone occurred a few times. The chain combines TRBV30 with TRBJ1-6, with a weak D call TRBD1 (5 bases). Germline V gene sequence: CDR1 GTSNPN, CDR2 SVGIG (reference sequence). The CDR3 has 15 amino acids. V lost 4 bases to trimming and J lost 10 bases, with 20 bases between them. In DNA form, the CDR3 reads TGTGCCTGGACCAGGGAAGGGCGTTTTTACTCACCCCTCCACTTT. Its translation: CAWTREGRFYSPLHF. Full variable domain (missing parts from reference TRBV30 and TRBJ1-6): SQTIHQWPATLVQPVGSPLSLECTVEGTSNPNLYWYRQAAGRGLQLLFYSVGIGQISSEVPQNLSASRPQDRQFILSSKKLLLSDSGFYLCAWTREGRFYSPLHFGNGTRLTVT.

The J gene is TRBJ1-2, the V gene TRBV5-8, with D hard to call. This CDR3 has 15 amino acids. Trimming removed 0 bases from V and 3 bases from J, with 12 bases in between. The V gene's germline CDR1 is SGHTS and CDR2 YDEGEE. CDR3 in DNA: TGTGCCAGCAGCTTGGGAACGAGTCGGGACTATGGCTACACCTTC. It translates to CASSLGTSRDYGYTF.

The V gene is TRBV27, the J gene TRBJ2-1; 8 bases are shared with TRBD1. This CDR3 is built from 15 residues. Germline lookup yields CDR1 MNHEY and CDR2 SMNVEV (reference sequence). V was pared by 5 bases and J by 0 bases, with 3 bases of the junction left unmatched. CDR3 in amino acids: CASSLQGASYNEQFF. Here the CDR3 DNA reads TGTGCCAGCAGTCTCCAGGGGGCCTCCTACAATGAGCAGTTCTTC.

This chain joins TRBV2 and TRBJ2-6, with D maybe TRBD1 (6 bases). The CDR3 is made up of 15 amino acids. Trimming took off 6 bases at V and 2 bases at J, with 11 bases between the two ends. The germline V gene encodes CDR1 SNHLY and CDR2 FYNNEI. The CDR3 DNA reads TGTGCCAGCAGGAACACAGGGCCTGGGGCCAACGTCCTGACTTTC. This codes for CASRNTGPGANVLTF.

V and J are TRBV18 and TRBJ1-4; unclear D gene. CDR3 length equals 15 residues. Germline CDR1 reads KGHSH; CDR2 reads LQKENI. V dropped 6 bases and J dropped 4 bases, with 15 bases sitting between them. DNA for the CDR3: TGTGCCAGCTCCCTGGGAGGGTCGAATAATGAAAAACTGTTTTTT. This translates into CASSLGGSNNEKLFF.

CDR3 sequence reads: CASSAEGTGNNSPLHF. The CDR3 bases are TGTGCCAGCAGTGCAGAGGGGACAGGAAATAATTCACCCCTCCACTTT. The chain combines TRBV2 with TRBJ1-6; 8 nucleotides agree with TRBD1. This CDR3 is built from 16 residues. The V gene end was trimmed by 4 bases and the J gene end by 5 bases; junction bases not matched to a gene: 7. The germline gives CDR1 SNHLY, CDR2 FYNNEI.

This clone appeared a single time. The rearrangement joins TRBV27 to TRBJ1-5, with D tentatively TRBD1 (5 bases). This CDR3 has 15 residues. CDR1 MNHEY and CDR2 SMNVEV come from the germline V gene (reference sequence). Deletions cut 3 bases from V and 1 base from J, with 10 bases between. CDR3 nucleotides: TGTGCCAGCAGTTTTGGCAGGGCAAGCAATCAGCCCCAGCATTTT. As protein: CASSFGRASNQPQHF.

The chain couples TRBV5-1 to TRBJ2-2, with 9 bases that match TRBD1. The CDR3 has 16 residues. Germline V gene sequence: CDR1 SGHRS, CDR2 YFSETQ. V shed 3 bases and J 4 bases; nucleotides not matched to a gene: 7. In nucleotides, the CDR3 is TGCGCCAGCAGCTCGGGGACAGGGTCGGGCACCGGGGAGCTGTTTTTT. Encoded protein: CASSSGTGSGTGELFF.

The V and J genes are TRBV5-1 and TRBJ1-6; D is unclear. V lost 0 bases and J 6 bases, leaving 4 bases between the germline ends. The CDR3 is 13 amino acids. Germline CDR1 reads SGHRS; CDR2 reads YFSETQ. In DNA form, the CDR3 reads TGCGCCAGCAGCTTGGACAGTAATTCACCCCTCCACTTT. It yields the protein CASSLDSNSPLHF.

This clone occurred a few times. CDR3 sequence reads: CASRQSGGHYGYTF. The CDR3 DNA follows: TGTGCCAGCAGACAGTCGGGAGGGCACTATGGCTACACCTTC. The V and J genes are TRBV28 and TRBJ1-2; D remains ambiguous. The CDR3 consists of 14 residues. The germline V gene encodes CDR1 MDHEN and CDR2 SYDVKM. The V end was cut by 6 bases, the J end by 3 bases, with 14 bases between.

This chain links TRBV28 with TRBJ2-3, with D perhaps TRBD1 (6 bases). V was pared by 8 bases and J by 4 bases, with 13 bases between. CDR3 size: 13 residues. Germline-derived CDR1 and CDR2 are MDHEN and SYDVKM. The CDR3 region is CASSRGTADTQYF. The CDR3 nucleotides are TGTGCCAGCTCCAGGGGAACCGCAGATACGCAGTATTTT.

The V gene is TRBV2, the J gene TRBJ1-3; no clear D gene. The CDR3 sequence is 14 residues long. V was shortened by 7 bases and J by 0 bases, with 10 bases between the two germline ends. Germline CDR1 reads SNHLY; CDR2 reads FYNNEI. The CDR3 DNA follows: TGTGCCAGCACCGGGGTTTCCTCTGGAAACACCATATATTTT. As protein: CASTGVSSGNTIYF.

The chain has TRBV10-3 and TRBJ1-5; 7 positions match TRBD1. J was trimmed by 4 bases and V by 4 bases; bases with no gene match: 4. Germline CDR1 reads ENHRY; CDR2 reads SYGVKD. The CDR3 spans 14 residues. This CDR3 is CAISGQGVNQPQHF. For the CDR3, the DNA is TGTGCCATCAGTGGACAGGGAGTGAATCAGCCCCAGCATTTT.

The rearrangement uses TRBV28 and TRBJ1-1; D uncertain. In germline, CDR1 is MDHEN, CDR2 SYDVKM. The CDR3 sequence is 14 residues long. V was pared by 10 bases and J by 4 bases, with 19 bases between. For the CDR3, the DNA is TGTGCCACCTCCTTGGGCGGGGAACTCACTGAAGCTTTCTTT. Translating it yields CATSLGGELTEAFF.

The chain uses TRBV19 and TRBJ2-7; 9 bases are a match to TRBD1. Germline V gene sequence: CDR1 LNHDA, CDR2 SQIVND (reference sequence). The trim removed 4 bases at V and 4 bases at J, leaving 8 bases unmatched. There are 15 residues in the CDR3. CDR3 region: CASSKTGQGRYEQYF. CDR3 DNA sequence: TGTGCCAGTAGTAAAACGGGACAGGGAAGATACGAGCAGTACTTC.

The chain joins TRBV4-2 to TRBJ2-7, with unresolved D. V lost 1 base, J lost 5 bases, and 6 bases lay in between. Germline assignment: CDR1 LGHNA and CDR2 YNFKEQ. The CDR3 runs 12 residues. The DNA of the CDR3 is TGTGCCAGCAGCCAAGCTCGTGACGAGCAGTACTTC. The encoded protein is CASSQARDEQYF.

The chain joins TRBV11-2 to TRBJ1-1; D is unresolved. Germline CDR1 is SGHAT and CDR2 is FQNNGV. Trimming cost V 3 bases and J 6 bases, with 20 bases left between them. This CDR3 has 16 residues. CDR3 sequence: CASSLNSGGISAEAFF. As DNA, the CDR3 is TGTGCCAGCAGCTTGAATAGCGGCGGTATTTCTGCTGAAGCTTTCTTT.

The table lists this clone with a count of one. V gene TRBV5-1 combines with J gene TRBJ1-1; no firm D call. Germline V lookup: CDR1 SGHRS, CDR2 YFSETQ. This CDR3 is built from 16 residues. V lost 0 bases and J 0 bases, leaving 12 bases between the germline ends. The CDR3 protein is CASSLVIGEMNTEAFF. CDR3 coding DNA: TGCGCCAGCAGCTTGGTAATTGGGGAGATGAACACTGAAGCTTTCTTT.

This clone occurred once. The CDR3 here is CASSTGQSSYNSPLHF. The CDR3 DNA reads as TGCGCCAGCAGCACGGGACAGAGCTCCTATAATTCACCCCTCCACTTT. V gene TRBV5-1 combines with J gene TRBJ1-6; 7 bases fit TRBD1. Germline CDR1 SGHRS, CDR2 YFSETQ. The CDR3 contains 16 residues. Losses at the gene ends were 4 bases for V and 0 bases for J; bases not matched to a gene: 4.

The chain has TRBV12-5 and TRBJ1-6; TRBD1 matches at 12 bases. The ends lost 0 bases at V and 13 bases at J; junction bases unmatched: 7. Germline loops: CDR1 LGHNT, CDR2 FRNRAP. The length of the CDR3 is 16 residues. The CDR3, as DNA: TGTGCTAGTGGTTTGGTAGGGGACAGGGGGCTCCGGCCCCTCCACTTT. Protein sequence: CASGLVGDRGLRPLHF.

V and J are TRBV4-1 and TRBJ2-7; TRBD1 agrees at 10 bases. The germline gives CDR1 MGHRA, CDR2 YSYEKL. Germline trimming cut 0 bases from V and 6 bases from J; bases unmatched to any gene: 8. CDR3 length equals 16 residues. CDR3 DNA: TGCGCCAGCAGCCAAGATGAGGGGACAGGGGTGGTCGAGCAGTACTTC. Translated: CASSQDEGTGVVEQYF.

This chain links TRBV7-2 with TRBJ1-4; D is unresolved. The CDR3 totals 14 residues. Germline lookup yields CDR1 SGHTA and CDR2 FQGNSA. V lost 5 bases, J lost 7 bases, and 14 bases lay in between. CDR3 loop: CASSPRRESEKLFF. CDR3 nucleotide sequence: TGTGCCAGCAGCCCCCGACGGGAGAGTGAAAAACTGTTTTTT. Filled out from reference TRBV7-2 and TRBJ1-4, the complete variable domain reads GAGVSQSPSNKVTEKGKDVELRCDPISGHTALYWYRQSLGQGLEFLIYFQGNSAPDKSGLPSDRFSAERTGGSVSTLTIQRTQQEDSAVYLCASSPRRESEKLFFGSGTQLSVL.